Reported below is one T cell receptor beta chain. The antigen is unknown. The data stem from a study of siplizumab effects on memory and regulatory T cells. Coculture of the mixed lymphocyte reaction cells took place at 37 degrees C and lasted around 6 days. Measured with immunoSEQ multiplex PCR; TCRdb has only the in-frame clones, and not every one. The data hold approximately 20,000 clones, with 44% observed a single time. The sample was CFSE-low (dividing) CD4+ T cells sorted from an allogeneic mixed lymphocyte reaction. This TCR derives from a human donor in good health; the cells came from an allogeneic mixed lymphocyte reaction. Some clones in this sample may be carry-over from other donors' samples.

Here the CDR3 DNA reads TGTGCCAGCAGTTACCTTTATAGGGCCTACGAGCAGTACTTC. It is translated as CASSYLYRAYEQYF. V is TRBV6-5 and J is TRBJ2-7; no clear D. In germline, CDR1 is MNHEY, CDR2 SVGAGI. Trimming pared 2 bases from V and 2 bases from J, leaving 10 bases between. The CDR3 is 14 amino acids.